These T cell receptor beta chains were read from a single sample in a study of cytomegalovirus exposure and HLA in healthy donors. TCRdb's copy holds only in-frame clones and misses some; the assay was immunoSEQ multiplex PCR. This repertoire shows 100,000 or so clones, about three quarters found once; its top ten account for under 5.5%. Sequenced: PBMCs. Receptor source: a woman in her forties in good health and CMV-seropositive. CDR3s include the opening cysteine and the closing phenylalanine or tryptophan. The D gene is left open where the match is weak. A clone size is listed for some rows: how often the clone was seen (once, few, many), or a class if it is expanded.

CDR3nt: TGCGCCAGCAGTATTTATAGCGGGGCACAAGAGACCCAGTACTTC
CDR3aa: CASSIYSGAQETQYF
d_gene: TRBD2
j_gene: TRBJ2-5
v_gene: TRBV5-1
abundance: .

CDR3nt: TGTGCCAGCAGTGGGCAGGCTGGTAGCACAGATACGCAGTATTTT
CDR3aa: CASSGQAGSTDTQYF
d_gene: .
j_gene: TRBJ2-3
v_gene: TRBV6-4
abundance: .

CDR3nt: TGTGCCAGTAGTCATGGAGCGGCCGCCTTTGAAAAACTGTTTTTT
CDR3aa: CASSHGAAAFEKLFF
d_gene: .
j_gene: TRBJ1-4
v_gene: TRBV19
abundance: .

CDR3nt: TGTGCCACCAGCAGAGAGCTAGGCGGCGGTAACATTCAGTACTTC
CDR3aa: CATSRELGGGNIQYF
d_gene: .
j_gene: TRBJ2-4
v_gene: TRBV15
abundance: .

CDR3nt: TGCGCCAGCAGCCAACGTGTTGTAGCGGGAGGGCCTAGAGAGCAGTACTTC
CDR3aa: CASSQRVVAGGPREQYF
d_gene: TRBD2
j_gene: TRBJ2-5
v_gene: TRBV4-1
abundance: .

CDR3nt: TGTGCCAGCAGTACAGGGGGGTTGGATACGCAGTATTTT
CDR3aa: CASSTGGLDTQYF
d_gene: TRBD1
j_gene: TRBJ2-3
v_gene: TRBV13
abundance: .

CDR3nt: TGTGCCAGTAGCACAGGGCCCCAGCCCCAGCATTTT
CDR3aa: CASSTGPQPQHF
d_gene: .
j_gene: TRBJ1-5
v_gene: TRBV19
abundance: .

CDR3nt: TGTGCCAGCAGCAATTCTCCAGAAGACGAGCAGTACTTC
CDR3aa: CASSNSPEDEQYF
d_gene: .
j_gene: TRBJ2-7
v_gene: TRBV21-1
abundance: .

CDR3nt: TGTGCCAGCAGCTCGGGACAGGGGTTTAACTATGGCTACACCTTC
CDR3aa: CASSSGQGFNYGYTF
d_gene: TRBD1
j_gene: TRBJ1-2
v_gene: TRBV5-4
abundance: few

CDR3nt: TGTGCCAGCAGCCAAGCCTCTCGCCCAGACAGGGAGCTCTACGAGCAGTACTTC
CDR3aa: CASSQASRPDRELYEQYF
d_gene: TRBD1
j_gene: TRBJ2-7
v_gene: TRBV5-4
abundance: .

CDR3nt: TGTGCCACCAGCAGAGAGGAGACAGGGGACCATTTTAACTATGGCCCTCCCCTTGGCTACACCTTC
CDR3aa: CATSREETGDHFNYGPPLGYTF
d_gene: TRBD1
j_gene: TRBJ1-2
v_gene: TRBV15
abundance: few

CDR3nt: TGTGCCAGCAGCGATAGAGTTTTCACCGGGGAGCTGTTTTTT
CDR3aa: CASSDRVFTGELFF
d_gene: .
j_gene: TRBJ2-2
v_gene: TRBV6-1
abundance: .

CDR3nt: TGTGCCAGCAGCCCCCTAGTGAACACCGGGGAGCTGTTTTTT
CDR3aa: CASSPLVNTGELFF
d_gene: .
j_gene: TRBJ2-2
v_gene: TRBV7-3
abundance: .

CDR3nt: TGTGCCAGCAGTTCTATCGGACAGGTGTTTTACGAGCAGTACTTC
CDR3aa: CASSSIGQVFYEQYF
d_gene: TRBD1
j_gene: TRBJ2-7
v_gene: TRBV6-5
abundance: .

CDR3nt: TGTGCCAGCGTGAGTTTCGCGGGAGGGGGGTCACCCCTCCACTTT
CDR3aa: CASVSFAGGGSPLHF
d_gene: .
j_gene: TRBJ1-6
v_gene: TRBV28
abundance: .

CDR3nt: TGTGCCACCAGCGGGCTCAGCGGTGAGCAGTTCTTC
CDR3aa: CATSGLSGEQFF
d_gene: .
j_gene: TRBJ2-1
v_gene: TRBV15
abundance: .

CDR3nt: TGCGCCAGCAGCCAAGATGAACTACCAAACTACGAGCAGTACTTC
CDR3aa: CASSQDELPNYEQYF
d_gene: .
j_gene: TRBJ2-7
v_gene: TRBV4-1
abundance: .

CDR3nt: TGTGCCAGCAGTTATAGTACAGGGAGATATAGCAATCAGCCCCAGCATTTT
CDR3aa: CASSYSTGRYSNQPQHF
d_gene: .
j_gene: TRBJ1-5
v_gene: TRBV28
abundance: .

CDR3nt: TGTGCCAGCTCACCCCTCGTCCTTCCGGTGGGGGCCAACGTCCTGACTTTC
CDR3aa: CASSPLVLPVGANVLTF
d_gene: .
j_gene: TRBJ2-6
v_gene: TRBV18
abundance: .

CDR3nt: TGTGCTAGCAGTGCAACAGGGGGCGCAGATACGCAGTATTTT
CDR3aa: CASSATGGADTQYF
d_gene: TRBD1
j_gene: TRBJ2-3
v_gene: TRBV6-1
abundance: .

CDR3nt: TGTGCCAGCAGCCAACCTGATTTAGCGGGGTCGTACAATGAGCAGTTCTTC
CDR3aa: CASSQPDLAGSYNEQFF
d_gene: TRBD2
j_gene: TRBJ2-1
v_gene: TRBV4-2
abundance: .

CDR3nt: TGTGCCAGCTCAGGGACTAGCGGGTCTCGTGAGCAGTTCTTC
CDR3aa: CASSGTSGSREQFF
d_gene: TRBD2
j_gene: TRBJ2-1
v_gene: TRBV18
abundance: once

CDR3nt: TGTGCCAGCAGTGACCGGGTAGCGGGGCCCTACGAGCAGTACTTC
CDR3aa: CASSDRVAGPYEQYF
d_gene: TRBD2
j_gene: TRBJ2-7
v_gene: TRBV6-1
abundance: .

CDR3nt: TGTGCCAGTAGTAACCCCCGTTCACTAGCGGGAGAGGGCCACAATGAGCAGTTCTTC
CDR3aa: CASSNPRSLAGEGHNEQFF
d_gene: TRBD2
j_gene: TRBJ2-1
v_gene: TRBV19
abundance: .

CDR3nt: TGTGCCAGCAGCTTAGGGGGGACAGGGGGCTCCAACAATGAGCAGTTCTTC
CDR3aa: CASSLGGTGGSNNEQFF
d_gene: TRBD1
j_gene: TRBJ2-1
v_gene: TRBV11-3
abundance: few

CDR3nt: TGCGCCAGCAGCTTGGACAGTCTATTCTCTGGAAACACCATATATTTT
CDR3aa: CASSLDSLFSGNTIYF
d_gene: .
j_gene: TRBJ1-3
v_gene: TRBV5-1
abundance: .

CDR3nt: TGTGCCAGCAGTTACTCGATCGGTGGTCAGCCCCAGCATTTT
CDR3aa: CASSYSIGGQPQHF
d_gene: .
j_gene: TRBJ1-5
v_gene: TRBV6-5
abundance: .

CDR3nt: TGCGCCAGCAGCTCCTCCCGGGAGCAACTGGATACGCAGTATTTT
CDR3aa: CASSSSREQLDTQYF
d_gene: .
j_gene: TRBJ2-3
v_gene: TRBV5-1
abundance: .

CDR3nt: TGTGCCAGCAGCGATGACAGGGTTAGGACCGGGGAGCTGTTTTTT
CDR3aa: CASSDDRVRTGELFF
d_gene: TRBD1
j_gene: TRBJ2-2
v_gene: TRBV7-9
abundance: .

CDR3nt: TGTGCCAGCAGCGCGGGGCGCGACAAGGGGGAGCTGTTTTTT
CDR3aa: CASSAGRDKGELFF
d_gene: .
j_gene: TRBJ2-2
v_gene: TRBV9
abundance: .

CDR3nt: TGTGCCAGCAGCCCCAGGGCGGGAGGTGATACGCAGTATTTT
CDR3aa: CASSPRAGGDTQYF
d_gene: TRBD2
j_gene: TRBJ2-3
v_gene: TRBV7-2
abundance: .

CDR3nt: TGTGCCACTGACAGGGCTGGTGAGCAGTTCTTC
CDR3aa: CATDRAGEQFF
d_gene: TRBD1
j_gene: TRBJ2-1
v_gene: TRBV2
abundance: .

CDR3nt: TGTGCCTGGAGTGTACTGGTATTTAGGTTCTTC
CDR3aa: CAWSVLVFRFF
d_gene: .
j_gene: TRBJ2-1
v_gene: TRBV30
abundance: .

CDR3nt: TGCAGCGTTGACCAGGGGAGAGAAGAGACCCAGTACTTC
CDR3aa: CSVDQGREETQYF
d_gene: .
j_gene: TRBJ2-5
v_gene: TRBV29-1
abundance: .

CDR3nt: TGTGCCAGCACCATGGGACTAGTTAGCGTTCGCACCGGGGAGCTGTTTTTT
CDR3aa: CASTMGLVSVRTGELFF
d_gene: TRBD2
j_gene: TRBJ2-2
v_gene: TRBV27
abundance: .

CDR3nt: TGTGCCAGTGGGGGGACAGGGAATGTTTATGAGCAGTTCTTC
CDR3aa: CASGGTGNVYEQFF
d_gene: TRBD1
j_gene: TRBJ2-1
v_gene: TRBV19
abundance: few

CDR3nt: TGTGCCAGCAGTCGTACTAGCGGGAGGGCCTACAATGAGCAGTTCTTC
CDR3aa: CASSRTSGRAYNEQFF
d_gene: TRBD2
j_gene: TRBJ2-1
v_gene: TRBV11-2
abundance: .

CDR3nt: TGTGCCAGCAGTACGACAGGGGGCACTGGCTACACCTTC
CDR3aa: CASSTTGGTGYTF
d_gene: TRBD1
j_gene: TRBJ1-2
v_gene: TRBV6-5
abundance: few